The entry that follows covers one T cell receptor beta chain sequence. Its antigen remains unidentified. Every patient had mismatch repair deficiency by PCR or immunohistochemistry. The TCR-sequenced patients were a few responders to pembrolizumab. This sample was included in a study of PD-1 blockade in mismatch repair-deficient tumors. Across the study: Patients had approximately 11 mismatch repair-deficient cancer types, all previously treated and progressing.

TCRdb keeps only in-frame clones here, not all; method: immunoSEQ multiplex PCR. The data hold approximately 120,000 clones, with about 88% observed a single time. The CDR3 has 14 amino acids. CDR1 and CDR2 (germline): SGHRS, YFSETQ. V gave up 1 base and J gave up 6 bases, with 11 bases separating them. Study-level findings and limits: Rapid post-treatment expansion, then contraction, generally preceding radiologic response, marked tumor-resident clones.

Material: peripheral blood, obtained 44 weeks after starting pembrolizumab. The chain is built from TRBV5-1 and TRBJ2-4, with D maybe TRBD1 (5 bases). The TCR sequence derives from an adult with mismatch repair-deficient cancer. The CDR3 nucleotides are TGCGCCAGCAGCTTGCAGGGCATGGGAAACATTCAGTACTTC. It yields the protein CASSLQGMGNIQYF.